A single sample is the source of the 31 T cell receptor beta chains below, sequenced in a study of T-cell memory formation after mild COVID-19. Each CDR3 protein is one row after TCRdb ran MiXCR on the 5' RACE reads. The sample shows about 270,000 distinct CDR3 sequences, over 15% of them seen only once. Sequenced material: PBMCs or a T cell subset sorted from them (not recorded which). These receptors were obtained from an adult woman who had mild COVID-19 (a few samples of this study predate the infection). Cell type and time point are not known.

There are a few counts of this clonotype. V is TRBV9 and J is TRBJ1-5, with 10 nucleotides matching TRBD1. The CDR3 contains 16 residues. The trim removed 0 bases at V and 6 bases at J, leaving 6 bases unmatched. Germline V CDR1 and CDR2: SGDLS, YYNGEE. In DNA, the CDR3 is TGTGCCAGCAGCGTAGGCGACAGGGGGCCTAGTCAGCCCCAGCATTTT. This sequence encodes CASSVGDRGPSQPQHF.

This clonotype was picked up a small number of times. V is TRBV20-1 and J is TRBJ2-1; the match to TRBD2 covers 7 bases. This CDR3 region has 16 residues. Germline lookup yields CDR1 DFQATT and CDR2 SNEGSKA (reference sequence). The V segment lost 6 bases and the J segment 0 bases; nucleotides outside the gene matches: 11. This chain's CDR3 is CSATAGAGASYNEQFF. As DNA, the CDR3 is TGCAGTGCCACCGCCGGGGCGGGAGCCTCCTACAATGAGCAGTTCTTC.

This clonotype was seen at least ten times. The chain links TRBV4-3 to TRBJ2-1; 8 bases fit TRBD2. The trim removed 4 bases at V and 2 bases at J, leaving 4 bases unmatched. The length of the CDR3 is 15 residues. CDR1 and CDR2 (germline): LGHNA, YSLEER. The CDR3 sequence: CASSRGLAAYNEQFF. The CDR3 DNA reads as TGCGCCAGCAGCCGTGGACTAGCAGCCTACAATGAGCAGTTCTTC.

CDR3 protein: CASSYPDEQYF. CDR3 coding DNA: TGTGCCAGCAGTTATCCAGACGAGCAGTACTTC. The rearrangement links TRBV6-2 or TRBV6-3 to TRBJ2-7; D is unclear. Trimming removed 3 bases at V and 5 bases at J, with 5 bases between. The CDR3 is made up of 11 amino acids. CDR1 MNHEY and CDR2 SVGEGT come from the germline V gene.

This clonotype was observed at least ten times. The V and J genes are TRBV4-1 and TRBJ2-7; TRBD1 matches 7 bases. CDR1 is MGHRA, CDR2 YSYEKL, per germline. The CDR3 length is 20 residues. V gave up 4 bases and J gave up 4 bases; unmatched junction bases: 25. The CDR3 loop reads CASSLRRGRQGSSSEYEQYF. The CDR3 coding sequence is TGCGCCAGCAGCCTAAGAAGGGGAAGACAGGGATCCTCCTCAGAATACGAGCAGTACTTC.

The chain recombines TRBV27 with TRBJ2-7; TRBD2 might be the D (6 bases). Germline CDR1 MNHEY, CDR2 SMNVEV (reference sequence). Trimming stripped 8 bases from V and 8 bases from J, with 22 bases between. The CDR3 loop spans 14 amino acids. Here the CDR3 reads CASATSGSASQQYF. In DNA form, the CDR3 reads TGTGCCAGCGCGACCAGCGGGTCGGCTAGTCAGCAGTACTTC.

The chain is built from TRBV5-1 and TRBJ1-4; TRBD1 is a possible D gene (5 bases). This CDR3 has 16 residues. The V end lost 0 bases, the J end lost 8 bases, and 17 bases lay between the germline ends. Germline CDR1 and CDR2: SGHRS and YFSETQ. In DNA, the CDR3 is TGCGCCAGCAGCTTGGCCTCCGGGGGTCCTGAGGAAAAACTGTTTTTT. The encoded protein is CASSLASGGPEEKLFF.

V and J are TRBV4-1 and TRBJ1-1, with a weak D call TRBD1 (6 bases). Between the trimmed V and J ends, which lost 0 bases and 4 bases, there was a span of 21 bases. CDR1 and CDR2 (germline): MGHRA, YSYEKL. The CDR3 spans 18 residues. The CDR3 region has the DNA TGCGCCAGCAGCCAAGATCAGGTACAGGGAGGGTGGGTCACTGAAGCTTTCTTT. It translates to CASSQDQVQGGWVTEAFF.

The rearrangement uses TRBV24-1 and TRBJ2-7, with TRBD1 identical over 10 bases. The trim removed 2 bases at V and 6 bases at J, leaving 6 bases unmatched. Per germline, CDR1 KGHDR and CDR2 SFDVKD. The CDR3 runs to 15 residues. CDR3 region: CATSDSRTGGREQYF. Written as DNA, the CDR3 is TGTGCCACCAGTGATTCGAGGACAGGGGGTCGCGAGCAGTACTTC.

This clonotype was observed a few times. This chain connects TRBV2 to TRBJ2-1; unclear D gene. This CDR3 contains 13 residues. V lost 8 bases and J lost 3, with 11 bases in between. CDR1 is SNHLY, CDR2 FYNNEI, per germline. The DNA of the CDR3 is TGTGCCAGCCGCACTGGGAACTACAATGAGCAGTTCTTC. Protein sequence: CASRTGNYNEQFF.

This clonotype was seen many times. Here the CDR3 DNA reads TGCGCCAGCAGCTCTACGGACCTCGTCAATGGCTACACCTTC. Translation gives CASSSTDLVNGYTF. V is TRBV5-1 and J is TRBJ1-2; D is uncertain. Trimming stripped 3 bases from V and 6 bases from J, with 15 bases between. Germline loops: CDR1 SGHRS, CDR2 YFSETQ. The CDR3 length is 14 residues. Full variable domain (remainder filled in from reference TRBV5-1 and TRBJ1-2): KAGVTQTPRYLIKTRGQQVTLSCSPISGHRSVSWYQQTPGQGLQFLFEYFSETQRNKGNFPGRFSGRQFSNSRSEMNVSTLELGDSALYLCASSSTDLVNGYTFGSGTRLTVV.

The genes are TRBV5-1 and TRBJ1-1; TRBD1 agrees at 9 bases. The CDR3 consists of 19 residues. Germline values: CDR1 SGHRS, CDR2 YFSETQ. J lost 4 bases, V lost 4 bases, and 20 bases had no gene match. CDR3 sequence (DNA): TGCGCCAGCAGCATTACAGGGGGCAGGAGCAGTGGGAGTTTCACTGAAGCTTTCTTT. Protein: CASSITGGRSSGSFTEAFF.

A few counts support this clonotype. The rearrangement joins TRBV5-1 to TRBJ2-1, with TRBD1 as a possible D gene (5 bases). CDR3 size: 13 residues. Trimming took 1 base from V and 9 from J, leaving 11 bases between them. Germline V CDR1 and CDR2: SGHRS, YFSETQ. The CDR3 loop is CASSLTGFSEQFF. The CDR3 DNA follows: TGCGCCAGCAGCTTGACAGGTTTTAGTGAGCAGTTCTTC.

The CDR3, as DNA: TGCGCCAGCAGCGTTGGGGCACAGCCGGGGGTCTATGGCTACACCTTC. As protein: CASSVGAQPGVYGYTF. The chain recombines TRBV5-1 with TRBJ1-2; D might be TRBD1 (5 bases). The V end was cut by 4 bases, the J end by 4 bases, with 20 bases between. The CDR3 spans 16 residues. The germline CDR1 and CDR2 sequences are SGHRS and YFSETQ.

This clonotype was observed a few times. CDR3 coding DNA: TGCGCCAGCAGCTTGTCTGAGACAAATGAGCAGTTCTTC. Translating it yields CASSLSETNEQFF. This rearrangement joins TRBV5-1 to TRBJ2-1; D uncertain. The ends were cut back, 1 base at V and 7 bases at J, with 9 bases in the middle. The CDR3 extends over 13 amino acids. Per the germline V gene, CDR1 is SGHRS and CDR2 is YFSETQ.

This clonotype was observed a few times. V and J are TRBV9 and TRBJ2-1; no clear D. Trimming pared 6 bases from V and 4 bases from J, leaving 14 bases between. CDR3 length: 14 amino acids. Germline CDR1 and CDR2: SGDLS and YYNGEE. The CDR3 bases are TGTGCCAGCAACTTCGTCTACAGTTACAATGAGCAGTTCTTC. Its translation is CASNFVYSYNEQFF.

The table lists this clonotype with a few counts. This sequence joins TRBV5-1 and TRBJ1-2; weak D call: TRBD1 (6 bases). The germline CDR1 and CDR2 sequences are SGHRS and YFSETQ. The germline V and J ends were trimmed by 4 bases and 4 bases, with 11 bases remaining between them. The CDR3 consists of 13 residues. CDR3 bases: TGCGCCAGCAGCCCCGCAGGGGCCTATGGCTACACCTTC. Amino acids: CASSPAGAYGYTF.

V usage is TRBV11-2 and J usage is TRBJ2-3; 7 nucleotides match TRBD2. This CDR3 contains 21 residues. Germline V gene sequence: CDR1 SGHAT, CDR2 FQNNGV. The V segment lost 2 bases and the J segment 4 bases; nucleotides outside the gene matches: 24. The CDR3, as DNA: TGTGCCAGCAGCTTAACGGAGCGGGCTCGCGGGCTAGCGGCACGTCCAGATACGCAGTATTTT. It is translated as CASSLTERARGLAARPDTQYF.

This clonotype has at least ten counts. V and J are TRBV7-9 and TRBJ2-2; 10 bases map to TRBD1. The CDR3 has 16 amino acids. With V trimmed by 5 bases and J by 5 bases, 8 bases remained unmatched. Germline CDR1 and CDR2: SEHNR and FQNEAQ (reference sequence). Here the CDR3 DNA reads TGTGCCAGCAGCGGACAGGGGGAGGTGCCTACCGGGGAGCTGTTTTTT. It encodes CASSGQGEVPTGELFF.

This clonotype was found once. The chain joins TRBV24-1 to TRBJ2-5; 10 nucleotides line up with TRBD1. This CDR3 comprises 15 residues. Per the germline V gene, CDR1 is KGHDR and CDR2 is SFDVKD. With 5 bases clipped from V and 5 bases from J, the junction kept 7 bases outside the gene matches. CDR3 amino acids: CATSAPGQGSETQYF. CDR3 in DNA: TGTGCCACCAGTGCACCGGGACAGGGGTCGGAGACCCAGTACTTC.

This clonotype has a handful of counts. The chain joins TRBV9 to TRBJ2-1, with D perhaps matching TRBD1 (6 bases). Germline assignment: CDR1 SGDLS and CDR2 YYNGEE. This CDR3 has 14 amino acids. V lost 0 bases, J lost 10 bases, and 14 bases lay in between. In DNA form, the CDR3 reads TGTGCCAGCAGCGTAGTACCGACAGGCGGAGAGCAGTTCTTC. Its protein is CASSVVPTGGEQFF.

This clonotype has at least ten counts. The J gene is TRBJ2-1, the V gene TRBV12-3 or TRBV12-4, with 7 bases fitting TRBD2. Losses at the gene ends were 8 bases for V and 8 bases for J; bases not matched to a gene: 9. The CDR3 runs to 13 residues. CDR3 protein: CASLGLAVDEQFF. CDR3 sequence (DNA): TGTGCCAGCCTGGGGCTAGCGGTTGATGAGCAGTTCTTC.

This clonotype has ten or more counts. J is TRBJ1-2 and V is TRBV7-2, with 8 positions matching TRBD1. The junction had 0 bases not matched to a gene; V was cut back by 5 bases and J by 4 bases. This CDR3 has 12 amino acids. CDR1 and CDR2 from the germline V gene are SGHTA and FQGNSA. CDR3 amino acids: CASSDRGYGYTF. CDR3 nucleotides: TGTGCCAGCAGCGACAGGGGCTATGGCTACACCTTC.

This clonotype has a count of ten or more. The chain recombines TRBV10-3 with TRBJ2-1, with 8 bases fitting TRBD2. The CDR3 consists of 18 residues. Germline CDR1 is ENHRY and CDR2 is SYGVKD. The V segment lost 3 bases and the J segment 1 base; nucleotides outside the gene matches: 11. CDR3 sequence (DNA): TGTGCCATCAGTGACCCAGAAAGAGCGGGAGCTTCCTACAATGAGCAGTTCTTC. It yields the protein CAISDPERAGASYNEQFF.

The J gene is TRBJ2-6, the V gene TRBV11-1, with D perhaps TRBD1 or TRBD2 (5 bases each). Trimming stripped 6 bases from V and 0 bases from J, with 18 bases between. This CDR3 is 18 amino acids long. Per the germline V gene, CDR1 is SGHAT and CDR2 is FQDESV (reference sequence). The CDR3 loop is CASRSTGPGLSGANVLTF. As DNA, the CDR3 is TGTGCCAGCAGGAGTACAGGCCCGGGGCTCTCTGGGGCCAACGTCCTGACTTTC.

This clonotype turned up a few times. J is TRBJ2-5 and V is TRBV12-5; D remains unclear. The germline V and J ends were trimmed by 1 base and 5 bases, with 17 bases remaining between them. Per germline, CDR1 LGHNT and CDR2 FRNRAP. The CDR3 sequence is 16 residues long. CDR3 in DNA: TGTGCTAGTGGTTTGGCCAATGTGGGTATCGGGGAGACCCAGTACTTC. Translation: CASGLANVGIGETQYF. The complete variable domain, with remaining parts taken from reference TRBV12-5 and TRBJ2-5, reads DARVTQTPRHKVTEMGQEVTMRCQPILGHNTVFWYRQTMMQGLELLAYFRNRAPLDDSGMPKDRFSAEMPDATLATLKIQPSEPRDSAVYFCASGLANVGIGETQYFGPGTRLLVL.

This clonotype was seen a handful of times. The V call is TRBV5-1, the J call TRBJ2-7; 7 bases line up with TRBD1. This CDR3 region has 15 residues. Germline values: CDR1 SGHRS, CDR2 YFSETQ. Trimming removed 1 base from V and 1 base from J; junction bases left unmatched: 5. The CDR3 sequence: CASSLLTGYSYEQYF. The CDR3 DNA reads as TGCGCCAGCAGCTTGCTGACAGGGTATTCCTACGAGCAGTACTTC.

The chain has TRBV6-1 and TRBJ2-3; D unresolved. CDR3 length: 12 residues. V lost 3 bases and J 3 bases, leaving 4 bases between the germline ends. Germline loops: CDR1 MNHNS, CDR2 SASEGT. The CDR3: CASSDPTDTQYF. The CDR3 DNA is TGTGCCAGCAGTGATCCGACAGATACGCAGTATTTT.

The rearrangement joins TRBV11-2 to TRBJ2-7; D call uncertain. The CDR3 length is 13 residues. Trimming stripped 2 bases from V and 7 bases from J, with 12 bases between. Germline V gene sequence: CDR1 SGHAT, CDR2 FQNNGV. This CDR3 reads CASSLSIGVEQYF. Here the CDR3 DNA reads TGTGCCAGCAGCTTATCGATTGGTGTTGAGCAGTACTTC.

The DNA of the CDR3 is TGTGCCAGCAGCTTAGCGGAGGGAACGGCTGGAAACACCATATATTTT. It translates to CASSLAEGTAGNTIYF. This rearrangement joins TRBV7-8 to TRBJ1-3; no clear D gene. Germline V gives CDR1 SGHVS, CDR2 FQNEAQ. The CDR3 runs 16 residues. Trimming shortened V by 0 bases and J by 2 bases, and 11 bases separated the two germline ends.

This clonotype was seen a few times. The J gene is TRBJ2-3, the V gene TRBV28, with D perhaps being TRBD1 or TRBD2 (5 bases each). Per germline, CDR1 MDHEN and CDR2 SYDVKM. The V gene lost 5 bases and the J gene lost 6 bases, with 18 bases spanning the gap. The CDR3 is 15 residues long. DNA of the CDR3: TGTGCCAGCAGTACTGCCGAGGGGCCTCCGGATACGCAGTATTTT. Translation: CASSTAEGPPDTQYF.